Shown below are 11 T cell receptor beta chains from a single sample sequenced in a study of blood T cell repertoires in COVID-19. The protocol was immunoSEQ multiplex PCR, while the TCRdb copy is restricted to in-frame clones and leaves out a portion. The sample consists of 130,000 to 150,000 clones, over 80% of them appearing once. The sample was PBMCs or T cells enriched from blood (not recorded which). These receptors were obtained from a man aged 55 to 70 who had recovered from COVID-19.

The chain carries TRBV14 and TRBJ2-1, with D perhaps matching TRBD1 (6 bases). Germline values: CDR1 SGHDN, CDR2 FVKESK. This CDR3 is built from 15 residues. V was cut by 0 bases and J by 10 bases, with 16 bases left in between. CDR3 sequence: CASSQDLLGAFEQFF. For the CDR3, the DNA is TGTGCCAGCAGCCAAGATTTGTTGGGGGCTTTCGAGCAGTTCTTC.

CDR3: CASTPISSGRTDTQYF. In DNA, the CDR3 is TGTGCCAGTACCCCTATTTCATCGGGTCGCACAGATACGCAGTATTTT. The V call is TRBV19, the J call TRBJ2-3; D gene unclear. Germline V CDR1 and CDR2: LNHDA, SQIVND (reference sequence). V lost 7 bases and J lost 1, with 18 bases in between. The CDR3 extends over 16 amino acids. Combining the CDR3 with reference TRBV19 and TRBJ2-3 gives the whole variable domain DGGITQSPKYLFRKEGQNVTLSCEQNLNHDAMYWYRQDPGQGLRLIYYSQIVNDFQKGDIAEGYSVSREKKESFPLTVTSAQKNPTAFYLCASTPISSGRTDTQYFGPGTRLTVL.

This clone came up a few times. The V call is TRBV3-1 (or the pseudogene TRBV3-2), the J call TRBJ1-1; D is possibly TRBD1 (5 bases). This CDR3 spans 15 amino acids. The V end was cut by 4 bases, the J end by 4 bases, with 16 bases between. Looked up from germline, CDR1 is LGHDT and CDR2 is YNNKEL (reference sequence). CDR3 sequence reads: CASSRWGLGGTEAFF. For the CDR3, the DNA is TGTGCCAGCAGCCGCTGGGGGTTGGGGGGCACTGAAGCTTTCTTT.

The DNA of the CDR3 is TGCAGCGTTCCCTCGGCGGCACAAGAGACCCAGTACTTC. Translated: CSVPSAAQETQYF. This rearrangement joins TRBV29-1 to TRBJ2-5; no clear D gene. V lost 5 bases, J lost 2 bases, and 12 bases lay in between. The CDR3 loop spans 13 amino acids. Per germline, CDR1 SQVTM and CDR2 ANQGSEA.

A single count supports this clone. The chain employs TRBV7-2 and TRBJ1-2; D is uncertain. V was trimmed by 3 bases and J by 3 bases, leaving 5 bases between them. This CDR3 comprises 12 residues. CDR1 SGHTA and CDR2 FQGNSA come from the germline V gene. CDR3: CASSFSHYGYTF. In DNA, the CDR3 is TGTGCCAGCAGCTTTAGCCACTATGGCTACACCTTC.

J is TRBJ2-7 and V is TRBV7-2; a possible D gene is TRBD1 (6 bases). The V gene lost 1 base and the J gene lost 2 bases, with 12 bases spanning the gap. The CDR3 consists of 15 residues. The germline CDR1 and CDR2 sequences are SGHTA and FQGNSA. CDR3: CASSLEGGQTYEQYF. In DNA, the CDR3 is TGTGCCAGCAGCTTAGAAGGCGGACAGACCTACGAGCAGTACTTC.

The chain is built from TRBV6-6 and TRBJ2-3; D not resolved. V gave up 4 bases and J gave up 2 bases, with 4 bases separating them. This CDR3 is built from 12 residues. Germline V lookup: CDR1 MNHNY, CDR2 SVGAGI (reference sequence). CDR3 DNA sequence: TGTGCCAGCAGTTCCCACACAGATACGCAGTATTTT. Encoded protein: CASSSHTDTQYF.

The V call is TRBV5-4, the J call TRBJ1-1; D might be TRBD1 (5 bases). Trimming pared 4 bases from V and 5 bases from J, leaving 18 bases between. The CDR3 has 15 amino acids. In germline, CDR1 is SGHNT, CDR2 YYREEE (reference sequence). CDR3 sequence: CASSSPGLRGTEAFF. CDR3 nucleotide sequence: TGTGCCAGCAGCAGTCCGGGACTAAGGGGAACTGAAGCTTTCTTT.

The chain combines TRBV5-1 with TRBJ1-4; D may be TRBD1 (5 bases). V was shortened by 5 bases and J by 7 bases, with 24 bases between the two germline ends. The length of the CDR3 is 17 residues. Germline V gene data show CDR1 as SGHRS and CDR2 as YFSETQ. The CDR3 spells CASRRLIGGLFGEKLFF. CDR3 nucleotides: TGCGCCAGCAGGAGGCTCATCGGGGGACTATTTGGTGAAAAACTGTTTTTT.

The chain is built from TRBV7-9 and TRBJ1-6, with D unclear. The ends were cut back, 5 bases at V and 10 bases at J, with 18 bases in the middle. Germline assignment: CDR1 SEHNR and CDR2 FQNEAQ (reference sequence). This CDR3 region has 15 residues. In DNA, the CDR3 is TGTGCCAGCAGCCCAAAGGAAGGAAGAGGGTCACCCCTCCACTTT. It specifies CASSPKEGRGSPLHF.

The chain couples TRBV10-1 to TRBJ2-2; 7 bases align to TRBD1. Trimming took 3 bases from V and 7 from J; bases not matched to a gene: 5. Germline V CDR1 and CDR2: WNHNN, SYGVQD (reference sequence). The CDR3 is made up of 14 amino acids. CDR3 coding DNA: TGCGCCAGCAGTGAAGGGGGCACCAACGGGGAGCTGTTTTTT. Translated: CASSEGGTNGELFF.